This T cell receptor (beta chain) was obtained from a study of T cells after yellow fever vaccination. About the study: The SMART-Seq v4 Ultra Low Input method served to prepare the low-cell-number fractions.

It was through 5'RACE template switching that TCR cDNA was made, with a universal primer site and UMIs added. TCRdb itself ran the 5' RACE reads through MiXCR, one entry per CDR3 protein. The table has hundreds of thousands of distinct CDR3 sequences, approximately 13% seen once; the top ten hold 14% to 15%. Study outcomes and limitations: From the bulk population, abundant clonotypes could contaminate and appear within FACS-sorted repertoires. Subsequent to the booster, the majority of primary-vaccination clones reappeared (under 98% CD4, approximately 90% CD8).

About this clonotype itself: Its matching antigen is unknown.

The TCR sequence derives from a young man who received the YFV17D yellow fever vaccine. Sequences were derived from PBMCs, sampled on the day of the yellow fever booster vaccination.

Here the CDR3 DNA reads TGTGCCATCAGTACCCCGGGACAGGGCCCCTACGAGCAGTACTTC. Protein product: CAISTPGQGPYEQYF. This chain uses TRBV10-3 with TRBJ2-7; the match to TRBD1 covers 9 bases. The CDR3 sequence is 15 residues long. V was clipped by 5 bases and J by 2 bases; unmatched bases: 7. CDR1 and CDR2 (germline): ENHRY, SYGVKD.